This T cell receptor (beta chain) derives from a study of monozygotic twins with cystic fibrosis. Study as a whole: Library input was 2.5 to 3.5 micrograms of fragmented DNA, with approximately 14 PCR cycles.

General study findings and limits: In this small cohort, shared CDR3 numbers showed no association with age, concordance or disease severity. Nucleotide-identical clonotype sharing was significantly higher within monozygotic CF twin pairs than between unrelated CF individuals. J usage was most co-twin-similar in 8 of 16 pairs, V in 13.

In the case of this clone: Its antigen is as yet unknown.

Germline CDR1 reads MNHNY; CDR2 reads SVGAGI (reference sequence). The CDR3 is 15 residues long. V lost 6 bases to trimming and J lost 3 bases, with 16 bases between them. Produced via immunoSEQ multiplex PCR; TCRdb's table is partial and in-frame only. In the table there are about 9,600 clones, approximately 91% of which are singletons. The receptor's source is a boy between 2 and 10 years old with cystic fibrosis. The V and J genes are TRBV6-6 and TRBJ2-3, with D perhaps matching TRBD1 or TRBD2 (5 bases each). Sequencing input: blood. The CDR3: CASRLGPVGTDTQYF. The DNA for the CDR3 is TGTGCCAGCAGACTGGGACCCGTGGGGACAGATACGCAGTATTTT.